These 13 T cell receptor beta chains were all obtained from the same sample, sequenced in a study of T cell responses to AZD1222 COVID-19 vaccine. Generated by immunoSEQ multiplex PCR, the TCRdb table keeps only in-frame clones and is missing some. Among roughly 150,000 clones listed, around nine tenths were seen once. Sequenced here: peripheral blood, sampled 28 days after the second AZD1222 dose. The receptors were gathered from an adult who received the AZD1222 COVID-19 vaccine.

This chain links TRBV7-9 with TRBJ2-1, with 11 nucleotides matching TRBD2. Germline CDR1 reads SEHNR; CDR2 reads FQNEAQ (reference sequence). The length of the CDR3 is 16 residues. With V trimmed by 6 bases and J by 7 bases, 11 bases remained unmatched. CDR3 sequence reads: CASRPATSGEINEQFF. The CDR3 DNA follows: TGTGCCAGCAGGCCAGCGACTAGCGGGGAAATTAATGAGCAGTTCTTC.

V and J are TRBV6-1 and TRBJ1-6, with D possibly matching TRBD1 (5 bases). Germline V lookup: CDR1 MNHNS, CDR2 SASEGT. Trimming took off 2 bases at V and 14 bases at J, with 13 bases between the two ends. The CDR3 extends over 13 amino acids. DNA for the CDR3: TGTGCCAGCAGTGAACTCCCAGGGTCTGCCCTCCACTTT. Residues: CASSELPGSALHF.

This sequence joins TRBV11-1 and TRBJ2-5, with 13 bases that match TRBD2. CDR3 length: 16 amino acids. Germline CDR1 reads SGHAT; CDR2 reads FQDESV (reference sequence). V lost 4 bases, J lost 4 bases, and 6 bases stayed unmatched. Written as DNA, the CDR3 is TGTGCCAGCAGCTCCCTGGGACTAGCGGGAAGAGAGACCCAGTACTTC. It codes for CASSSLGLAGRETQYF.

The chain links TRBV30 to TRBJ1-2; D call uncertain. CDR3 length equals 13 residues. V was shortened by 0 bases and J by 2 bases, with 7 bases between the two germline ends. CDR1 is GTSNPN and CDR2 is SVGIG in the germline V gene (reference sequence). The CDR3 region is CAWSVTRNYGYTF. The CDR3 DNA sequence: TGTGCCTGGAGTGTAACGAGGAACTATGGCTACACCTTC.

The chain recombines TRBV12-3 or TRBV12-4 with TRBJ1-5; no clear D gene. V dropped 8 bases and J dropped 5 bases, with 13 bases sitting between them. This CDR3 is 13 amino acids long. Written as DNA, the CDR3 is TGTGCCAGCTCCTGGGCCCATTATCAGCCCCAGCATTTT. The encoded protein is CASSWAHYQPQHF.

The chain couples TRBV30 to TRBJ2-5, with 9 bases fitting TRBD2. CDR3 size: 14 residues. Germline V CDR1 and CDR2: GTSNPN, SVGIG (reference sequence). Losses at the gene ends were 4 bases for V and 2 bases for J; bases not matched to a gene: 5. CDR3 sequence: CAWNSGGLQETQYF. The CDR3 bases are TGTGCCTGGAATAGCGGGGGACTTCAAGAGACCCAGTACTTC. The variable domain in full, with the rest retrieved from reference TRBV30 and TRBJ2-5, is SQTIHQWPATLVQPVGSPLSLECTVEGTSNPNLYWYRQAAGRGLQLLFYSVGIGQISSEVPQNLSASRPQDRQFILSSKKLLLSDSGFYLCAWNSGGLQETQYFGPGTRLLVL.

The chain links TRBV18 to TRBJ1-1; tentative D call: TRBD1 (5 bases). CDR1 is KGHSH, CDR2 LQKENI, per germline. The CDR3 loop spans 14 amino acids. Trimming cost V 3 bases and J 7 bases, with 15 bases left between them. The CDR3 DNA is TGTGCCAGCTCACCCAACGCGATGGGGGATGAAGCTTTCTTT. This sequence encodes CASSPNAMGDEAFF.

The chain's CDR3 is CSVDGILDEGGYEQYF. The CDR3 DNA is TGCAGCGTTGACGGAATACTCGATGAGGGCGGCTACGAGCAGTACTTC. The chain links TRBV29-1 to TRBJ2-7; maybe TRBD2 (5 bases). The CDR3 runs 16 residues. Germline V gene sequence: CDR1 SQVTM, CDR2 ANQGSEA. V shed 3 bases and J shed 3 bases, with 21 bases lying between them.

V usage is TRBV28 and J usage is TRBJ2-1; TRBD2 is a possible D gene (5 bases). Germline loops: CDR1 MDHEN, CDR2 SYDVKM. V lost 2 bases, J lost 10 bases, and 9 bases lay in between. The CDR3 totals 12 residues. Here the CDR3 DNA reads TGTGCCAGCAGTTTACAAACGGGGGAGCAGTTCTTC. This encodes CASSLQTGEQFF.

V is TRBV3-1 (or the pseudogene TRBV3-2) and J is TRBJ2-5; 7 bases agree with TRBD1. This CDR3 has 12 residues. Losses at the gene ends were 5 bases for V and 7 bases for J; bases not matched to a gene: 4. The germline V gene encodes CDR1 LGHDT and CDR2 YNNKEL (reference sequence). The CDR3 sequence is CASSDREGTQYF. CDR3 bases: TGTGCCAGCAGCGACAGGGAAGGGACCCAGTACTTC.

The chain combines TRBV6-5 with TRBJ1-2; 9 nucleotides align to TRBD1. The ends lost 8 bases at V and 5 bases at J; junction bases unmatched: 12. CDR1 is MNHEY and CDR2 is SVGAGI in the germline V gene. The CDR3 covers 15 residues. The DNA for the CDR3 is TGTGCCAGCTCTTCCCCCCCCGGGACAGGGTATGGCTACACCTTC. This codes for CASSSPPGTGYGYTF.

V is TRBV5-4 and J is TRBJ2-7; the D is unclear. The CDR3 spans 11 residues. From germline, CDR1 is SGHNT and CDR2 YYREEE (reference sequence). Trimming removed 3 bases at V and 3 bases at J, with 4 bases between. Written as DNA, the CDR3 is TGTGCCAGCAGCTCAAACTACGAGCAGTACTTC. The encoded protein is CASSSNYEQYF.

The genes are TRBV5-4 and TRBJ2-1; 12 bases line up with TRBD2. The CDR3 length is 15 residues. Germline CDR1 and CDR2: SGHNT and YYREEE (reference sequence). Trimming took 1 base from V and 10 from J; bases not matched to a gene: 6. The CDR3 spells CASSLRLAGGGEQFF. The CDR3 DNA follows: TGTGCCAGCAGCTTGCGTCTAGCGGGAGGGGGAGAGCAGTTCTTC. The full variable domain, completed using reference TRBV5-4 and TRBJ2-1, is ETGVTQSPTHLIKTRGQQVTLRCSSQSGHNTVSWYQQALGQGPQFIFQYYREEENGRGNFPPRFSGLQFPNYSSELNVNALELDDSALYLCASSLRLAGGGEQFFGPGTRLTVL.